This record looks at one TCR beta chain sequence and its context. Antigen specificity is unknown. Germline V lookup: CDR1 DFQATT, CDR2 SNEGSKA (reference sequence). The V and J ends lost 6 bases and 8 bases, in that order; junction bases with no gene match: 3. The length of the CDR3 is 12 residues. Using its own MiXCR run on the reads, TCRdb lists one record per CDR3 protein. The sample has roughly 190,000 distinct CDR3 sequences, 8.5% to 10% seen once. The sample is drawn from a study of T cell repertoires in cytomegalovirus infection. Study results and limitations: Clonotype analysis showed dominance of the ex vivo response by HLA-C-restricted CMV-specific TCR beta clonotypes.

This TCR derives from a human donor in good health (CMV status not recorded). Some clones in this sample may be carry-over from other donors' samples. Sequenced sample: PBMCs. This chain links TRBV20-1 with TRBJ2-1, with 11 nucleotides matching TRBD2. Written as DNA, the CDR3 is TGCAGTGCAGCTAGCGGGGGGCATGAGCAGTTCTTC. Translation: CSAASGGHEQFF.